The 8 T cell receptor beta chains presented below share a single source sample, sequenced in a study of cytomegalovirus exposure and HLA in healthy donors (dated by TCRdb to 2016 to 2017). The library was prepared using the immunoSEQ multiplex PCR assay. The source is immuneACCESS, and TCRdb retained only in-frame sequences with V and J called. Part of the clones is not carried over; for the studies checked, unresolved V genes explain less than half of this, and the remainder is unexplained. Present in this sample are roughly 250,000 clones, about 86% of which were seen just once. 0.95% to 1.5% of the sample comes from the top ten. Source material: PBMCs. These receptors originate from a woman younger than 45 in good health and CMV-seropositive.

The chain uses TRBV19 and TRBJ2-2, with a possible D match to TRBD2 (6 bases). Germline CDR1 is LNHDA and CDR2 is SQIVND (reference sequence). The CDR3 is 14 residues long. V was trimmed by 9 bases and J by 2 bases, leaving 13 bases between them. The DNA for the CDR3 is TGTGCCAGCCGGGGGTCCCTAAACACCGGGGAGCTGTTTTTT. Amino acid sequence: CASRGSLNTGELFF.

The rearrangement links TRBV5-6 to TRBJ1-4, with 9 bases identical to TRBD1. This CDR3 region has 15 residues. CDR1 and CDR2 from the germline V gene are SGHDT and YYEEEE. Trimming took 4 bases from V and 4 from J; bases not matched to a gene: 5. The CDR3 loop is CASSAGQGYNEKLFF. DNA for the CDR3: TGTGCCAGCAGCGCGGGACAGGGCTATAATGAAAAACTGTTTTTT.

This sequence joins TRBV5-1 and TRBJ2-2; TRBD1 matches 11 bases. The V segment lost 4 bases and the J segment 4 bases; nucleotides outside the gene matches: 6. Germline V gene lookup returns CDR1 SGHRS and CDR2 YFSETQ. The CDR3 extends over 16 amino acids. The CDR3 loop is CASSKDRGLGTGELFF. The CDR3 nucleotides are TGCGCCAGCAGCAAGGACAGGGGGCTTGGCACCGGGGAGCTGTTTTTT. Based on the CDR3 plus reference TRBV5-1 and TRBJ2-2, the full variable domain is KAGVTQTPRYLIKTRGQQVTLSCSPISGHRSVSWYQQTPGQGLQFLFEYFSETQRNKGNFPGRFSGRQFSNSRSEMNVSTLELGDSALYLCASSKDRGLGTGELFFGEGSRLTVL.

The chain employs TRBV5-4 and TRBJ2-3, with D possibly being TRBD1 (6 bases). V gave up 2 bases and J gave up 3 bases, with 7 bases separating them. This CDR3 has 13 amino acids. CDR1 is SGHNT and CDR2 is YYREEE in the germline V gene (reference sequence). For the CDR3, the DNA is TGTGCCAGCAGCTTCAGGGGAACAGATACGCAGTATTTT. Residues: CASSFRGTDTQYF.

The chain links TRBV5-6 to TRBJ2-7; D is possibly TRBD2 (5 bases). Germline V CDR1 and CDR2: SGHDT, YYEEEE. The V end lost 0 bases, the J end lost 0 bases, and 10 bases lay between the germline ends. This CDR3 is built from 15 residues. CDR3 amino acids: CASSLGRSFSYEQYF. The CDR3, as DNA: TGTGCCAGCAGCTTGGGGAGGAGCTTCTCCTACGAGCAGTACTTC.

The chain has TRBV18 and TRBJ1-5; tentative D call: TRBD1 (6 bases). Per germline, CDR1 KGHSH and CDR2 LQKENI. This CDR3 contains 14 residues. The V end lost 3 bases, the J end lost 6 bases, and 12 bases lay between the germline ends. The CDR3 protein is CASSPGLQGQPQHF. For the CDR3, the DNA is TGTGCCAGCTCACCGGGCCTACAGGGTCAGCCCCAGCATTTT.

This chain uses TRBV5-4 with TRBJ2-7, with 7 bases identical to TRBD2. CDR3 length equals 15 residues. Germline V CDR1 and CDR2: SGHNT, YYREEE (reference sequence). J lost 6 bases, V lost 3 bases, and 12 bases had no gene match. CDR3 sequence reads: CASSWGTNLKGEQYF. The CDR3 coding sequence is TGTGCCAGCAGCTGGGGGACTAACTTGAAGGGCGAGCAGTACTTC.

The genes are TRBV19 and TRBJ1-3; TRBD1 might be the D (5 bases). The germline gives CDR1 LNHDA, CDR2 SQIVND (reference sequence). Deletions cut 5 bases from V and 2 bases from J, with 22 bases between. This CDR3 is 18 amino acids long. The CDR3 bases are TGTGCCAGTAGTTACGGGGGTAGTGACGGGCAGACTGGAAACACCATATATTTT. Amino acid sequence: CASSYGGSDGQTGNTIYF.